These 10 T cell receptor beta chains originate from one sample sequenced in a study of cytomegalovirus exposure and HLA in healthy donors. Both 60 Vbeta primers and 13 Jbeta primers went into the PCR. TCRdb's table, derived via immunoSEQ multiplex PCR, lists solely in-frame clones and lacks some. The data contain around 250,000 clones, about 81% of them seen just once; the ten biggest clones take up 8%. Sequencing was performed on PBMCs. Receptors originate from an older woman in good health and CMV-seropositive.

The chain is built from TRBV10-3 and TRBJ1-1; 8 bases are a match to TRBD1. The V and J ends lost 7 bases and 4 bases, in that order; junction bases with no gene match: 5. CDR3 size: 13 residues. The germline V gene encodes CDR1 ENHRY and CDR2 SYGVKD. The CDR3 here is CAINQGAITEAFF. CDR3 coding DNA: TGTGCCATCAATCAGGGGGCAATCACTGAAGCTTTCTTT.

This chain joins TRBV19 and TRBJ2-7; 11 positions match TRBD1. Trimming at V came to 5 bases and at J to 3 bases, leaving 3 bases not matched to a gene. The CDR3 has 14 residues. Germline assignment: CDR1 LNHDA and CDR2 SQIVND (reference sequence). CDR3 sequence: CASSVGTGGYEQYF. Written as DNA, the CDR3 is TGTGCCAGTAGTGTCGGGACAGGGGGCTACGAGCAGTACTTC.

This clone has just one count. This chain uses TRBV19 with TRBJ1-3; D is uncertain. Germline loops: CDR1 LNHDA, CDR2 SQIVND (reference sequence). Trimming cost V 6 bases and J 0 bases, with 15 bases left between them. The CDR3 runs 16 residues. The CDR3 spells CASRRAGSYSGNTIYF. DNA for the CDR3: TGTGCCAGTAGGAGGGCCGGGTCTTACTCTGGAAACACCATATATTTT.

The V and J genes are TRBV7-2 and TRBJ2-2; 9 positions match TRBD1. The CDR3 consists of 15 residues. Germline V CDR1 and CDR2: SGHTA, FQGNSA. The ends lost 5 bases at V and 6 bases at J; junction bases unmatched: 7. The CDR3 sequence: CASSPTGGRSGELFF. CDR3 DNA sequence: TGTGCCAGCAGCCCTACAGGGGGCAGGTCCGGGGAGCTGTTTTTT.

V is TRBV28 and J is TRBJ2-7, with TRBD2 identical over 8 bases. The CDR3 sequence is 13 residues long. CDR1 is MDHEN and CDR2 is SYDVKM in the germline V gene. The V gene end was trimmed by 8 bases and the J gene end by 4 bases; junction bases not matched to a gene: 7. The CDR3 DNA reads TGTGCCAGCGTTAGCGGGATAATTTACGAGCAGTACTTC. Amino acids: CASVSGIIYEQYF.

The chain employs TRBV30 and TRBJ2-5, with unresolved D. Germline V gives CDR1 GTSNPN, CDR2 SVGIG (reference sequence). The CDR3 spans 11 residues. V was shortened by 1 base and J by 5 bases, with 5 bases between the two germline ends. CDR3 in DNA: TGTGCCTGGAGTGCCCAGGAGACCCAGTACTTC. It is translated as CAWSAQETQYF.

The V and J genes are TRBV20-1 and TRBJ1-2; TRBD1 is a possible D gene (5 bases). There are 11 residues in the CDR3. V lost 4 bases to trimming and J lost 6 bases, with 9 bases between them. From germline, CDR1 is DFQATT and CDR2 SNEGSKA (reference sequence). For the CDR3, the DNA is TGCAGTGCTAACAGGCTACATGGCTACACCTTC. Translating it yields CSANRLHGYTF.

The table lists this clone with a count of one. The J gene is TRBJ1-2, the V gene TRBV6-1; D uncertain. CDR3 length: 11 amino acids. Trimming left V 6 bases short and J 5 bases short, with 7 bases between. Looked up from germline, CDR1 is MNHNS and CDR2 is SASEGT. CDR3 nucleotides: TGTGCCAGCAGCCGCGGGTATGGCTACACCTTC. Encoded protein: CASSRGYGYTF.

The rearrangement links TRBV7-2 to TRBJ1-1; 7 positions agree with TRBD1. Trimming removed 3 bases from V and 5 bases from J; junction bases left unmatched: 6. This CDR3 is 14 amino acids long. Germline assignment: CDR1 SGHTA and CDR2 FQGNSA. The CDR3 DNA is TGTGCCAGCAGCTTGGTGAGGGGGCAAACTGAAGCTTTCTTT. As protein: CASSLVRGQTEAFF.

The chain has TRBV5-1 and TRBJ1-6, with D perhaps matching TRBD1 (5 bases). Germline-derived CDR1 and CDR2 are SGHRS and YFSETQ. Trimming took off 0 bases at V and 3 bases at J, with 7 bases between the two ends. The CDR3 has 15 amino acids. The CDR3 DNA reads as TGCGCCAGCAGCTTGGGACAGCTCTATAATTCACCCCTCCACTTT. Translation: CASSLGQLYNSPLHF.